This record looks at one TCR beta chain sequence and its context. Profiling relied on immunoSEQ multiplex PCR, and the TCRdb table lists in-frame clones only, not all of them. The sample carries 350,000 to 450,000 clones, 83% recorded once. V lost 3 bases and J 4 bases, leaving 12 bases between the germline ends. This CDR3 has 14 amino acids. Germline CDR1 reads SEHNR; CDR2 reads FQNEAQ (reference sequence). This entry belongs to a study of blood T cell repertoires in COVID-19. Participant-reported clinical history was the basis for cohort assignment. The specimen sequenced was PBMCs or T cells enriched from blood (not recorded which). This chain links TRBV7-9 with TRBJ1-1; weak D call: TRBD1 (5 bases). The sequence came from a woman aged 50 to 65 who had recovered from COVID-19. Here the CDR3 DNA reads TGTGCCAGCAGCTTGGATCAGGGCAGCACTGAAGCTTTCTTT. It specifies CASSLDQGSTEAFF.